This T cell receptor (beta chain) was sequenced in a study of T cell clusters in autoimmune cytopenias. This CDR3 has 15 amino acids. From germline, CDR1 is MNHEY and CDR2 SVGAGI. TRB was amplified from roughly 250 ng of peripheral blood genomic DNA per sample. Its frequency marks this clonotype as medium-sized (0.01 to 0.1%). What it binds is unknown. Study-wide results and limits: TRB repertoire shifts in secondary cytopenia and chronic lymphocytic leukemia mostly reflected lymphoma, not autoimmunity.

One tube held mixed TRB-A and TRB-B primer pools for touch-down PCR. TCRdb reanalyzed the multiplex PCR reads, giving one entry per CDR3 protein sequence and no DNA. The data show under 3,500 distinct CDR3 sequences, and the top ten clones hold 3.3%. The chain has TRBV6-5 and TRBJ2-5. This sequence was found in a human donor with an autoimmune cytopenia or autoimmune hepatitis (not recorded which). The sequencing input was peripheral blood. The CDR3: CASSYSNGGPETQYF.